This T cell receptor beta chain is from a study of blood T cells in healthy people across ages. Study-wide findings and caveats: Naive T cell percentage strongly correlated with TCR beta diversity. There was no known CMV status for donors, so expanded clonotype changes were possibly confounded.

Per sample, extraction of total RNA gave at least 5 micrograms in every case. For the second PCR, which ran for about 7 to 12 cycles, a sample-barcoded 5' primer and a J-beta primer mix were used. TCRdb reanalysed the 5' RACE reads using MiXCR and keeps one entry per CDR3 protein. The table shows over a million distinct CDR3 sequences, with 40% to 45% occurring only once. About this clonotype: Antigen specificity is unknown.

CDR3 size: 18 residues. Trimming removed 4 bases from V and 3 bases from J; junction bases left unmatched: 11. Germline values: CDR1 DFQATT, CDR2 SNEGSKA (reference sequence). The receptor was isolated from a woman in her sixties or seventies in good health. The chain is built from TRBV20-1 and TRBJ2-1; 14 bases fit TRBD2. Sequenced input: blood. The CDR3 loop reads CSATLRTSGRSGYNEQFF. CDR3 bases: TGCAGTGCTACCCTCCGGACTAGCGGGAGGTCCGGCTACAATGAGCAGTTCTTC.